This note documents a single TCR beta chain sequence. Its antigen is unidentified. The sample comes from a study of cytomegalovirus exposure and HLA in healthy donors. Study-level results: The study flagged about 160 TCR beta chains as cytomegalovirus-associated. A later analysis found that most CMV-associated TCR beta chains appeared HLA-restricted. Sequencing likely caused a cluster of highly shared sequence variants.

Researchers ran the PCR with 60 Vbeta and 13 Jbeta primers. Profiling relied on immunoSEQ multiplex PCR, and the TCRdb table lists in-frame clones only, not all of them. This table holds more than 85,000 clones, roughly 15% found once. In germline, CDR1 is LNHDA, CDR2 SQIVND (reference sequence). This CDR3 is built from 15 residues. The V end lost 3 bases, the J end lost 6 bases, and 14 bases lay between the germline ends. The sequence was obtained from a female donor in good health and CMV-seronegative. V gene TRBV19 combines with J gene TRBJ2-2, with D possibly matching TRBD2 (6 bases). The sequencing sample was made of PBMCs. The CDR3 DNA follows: TGTGCCAGTAGTATCCAGACTAGGGTCCCCGGGGAGCTGTTTTTT. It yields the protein CASSIQTRVPGELFF.